Shown below are 27 T cell receptor beta chains from a single sample sequenced in a study of cytomegalovirus exposure and HLA in healthy donors. PCR employed 60 Vbeta and 13 Jbeta primers. Measured with immunoSEQ multiplex PCR; TCRdb has only the in-frame clones, and not every one. The data show around 140,000 clones, over 75% seen once. The specimen sequenced was PBMCs. These TCRs come from a man in his forties in good health and CMV-seronegative.

This clone was observed once. J is TRBJ1-1 and V is TRBV12-5; TRBD1 matches at 8 bases. Germline V CDR1 and CDR2: LGHNT, FRNRAP. The CDR3 spans 16 residues. Unmatched junction bases numbered 7, after V lost 1 base and J lost 3 bases. The CDR3 here is CASGLELQGGDTEAFF. DNA of the CDR3: TGTGCTAGTGGTTTGGAACTACAGGGGGGGGACACTGAAGCTTTCTTT.

V and J are TRBV7-2 and TRBJ2-5; TRBD2 aligns across 15 bases. The J segment lost 5 bases and the V segment lost 5 bases, leaving 12 bases of the junction unmatched. Germline V gene data show CDR1 as SGHTA and CDR2 as FQGNSA. The length of the CDR3 is 18 residues. Written as DNA, the CDR3 is TGTGCCAGCAGCAACGGACTAGCGGGAGGGCCGGGGTTGGAGACCCAGTACTTC. This codes for CASSNGLAGGPGLETQYF.

The V call is TRBV5-1, the J call TRBJ1-2; D gene uncertain. Trimming pared 3 bases from V and 1 base from J, leaving 22 bases between. The CDR3 extends over 18 amino acids. Germline V gene lookup returns CDR1 SGHRS and CDR2 YFSETQ. The CDR3 loop reads CASSSDPGPLGSNYGYTF. As DNA, the CDR3 is TGCGCCAGCAGCTCCGATCCGGGCCCACTCGGGAGTAACTATGGCTACACCTTC.

This chain joins TRBV30 and TRBJ2-2; maybe TRBD1 (6 bases). CDR3 size: 15 residues. Germline V gene sequence: CDR1 GTSNPN, CDR2 SVGIG (reference sequence). The V end was cut by 3 bases, the J end by 0 bases, with 11 bases between. The CDR3 nucleotides are TGTGCCTGGAGCTCCGGGACAACGAACACCGGGGAGCTGTTTTTT. Translation gives CAWSSGTTNTGELFF.

The genes are TRBV6-5 and TRBJ1-1, with TRBD1 matching 10 bases. V trimming: 6 bases; J trimming: 3 bases; junction bases outside the gene matches: 1. Germline lookup yields CDR1 MNHEY and CDR2 SVGAGI. This CDR3 comprises 13 residues. The CDR3 loop is CASRGQGYTEAFF. The CDR3 DNA follows: TGTGCCAGCAGGGGACAGGGGTACACTGAAGCTTTCTTT.

The rearrangement uses TRBV19 and TRBJ1-6; 9 bases match TRBD1. The CDR3 contains 16 residues. Looked up from germline, CDR1 is LNHDA and CDR2 is SQIVND (reference sequence). V was clipped by 3 bases and J by 8 bases; unmatched bases: 8. CDR3 sequence reads: CASSIGTGGLDSPLHF. CDR3 sequence (DNA): TGTGCCAGTAGTATCGGCACAGGGGGCTTGGATTCACCCCTCCACTTT. The full variable domain, in which reference TRBV19 and TRBJ1-6 provide the parts outside the CDR3, is DGGITQSPKYLFRKEGQNVTLSCEQNLNHDAMYWYRQDPGQGLRLIYYSQIVNDFQKGDIAEGYSVSREKKESFPLTVTSAQKNPTAFYLCASSIGTGGLDSPLHFGNGTRLTVT.

J is TRBJ1-6 and V is TRBV28; D is possibly TRBD1 (5 bases). Germline values: CDR1 MDHEN, CDR2 SYDVKM. Trimming cost V 7 bases and J 6 bases, with 10 bases left between them. The CDR3 consists of 13 residues. The CDR3 DNA reads as TGTGCCAGCACAGTCCAGGGTAATTCACCCCTCCACTTT. Amino acids: CASTVQGNSPLHF.

This chain joins TRBV7-9 and TRBJ2-2; D may be TRBD1 (6 bases). V was pared by 1 base and J by 1 base, with 7 bases between. Germline-derived CDR1 and CDR2 are SEHNR and FQNEAQ (reference sequence). This CDR3 has 15 amino acids. In nucleotides, the CDR3 is TGTGCCAGCAGCTTAGGGACAGAGAACACCGGGGAGCTGTTTTTT. Amino acids: CASSLGTENTGELFF.

Turning to this clone: Mismatch with germline at one junction end may stem from a read error. This chain uses TRBV4-1 with TRBJ2-6, with D perhaps matching TRBD1 (6 bases). This CDR3 comprises 21 residues. CDR1 and CDR2 from the germline V gene are MGHRA and YSYEKL. The CDR3 loop reads CASSQIMGGGAALSGANGLTF. The CDR3 coding sequence is TGCGCCAGCAGCCAAATAATGGGTGGGGGCGCTGCCCTCTCTGGGGCCAACGGCCTGACTTTC.

This clone was counted between two and nine times. J is TRBJ1-4 and V is TRBV7-9, with TRBD1 matching over 8 bases. Germline CDR1 reads SEHNR; CDR2 reads FQNEAQ (reference sequence). The CDR3 extends over 15 amino acids. The junction had 3 bases not matched to a gene; V was cut back by 5 bases and J by 1 base. CDR3 sequence (DNA): TGTGCCAGCAGCCACGGACAGGGAACTAATGAAAAACTGTTTTTT. Its protein is CASSHGQGTNEKLFF.

The genes are TRBV11-2 and TRBJ2-4, with no clear D. The CDR3 covers 16 residues. Deletions cut 5 bases from V and 0 bases from J, with 14 bases between. Germline CDR1 is SGHAT and CDR2 is FQNNGV. The CDR3: CASSERIVGAKNIQYF. CDR3 DNA sequence: TGTGCCAGCAGCGAGCGTATAGTGGGAGCCAAAAACATTCAGTACTTC.

The chain has TRBV28 and TRBJ1-6; 8 positions match TRBD1. This CDR3 spans 15 amino acids. Trimming removed 5 bases from V and 4 bases from J; junction bases left unmatched: 4. Germline CDR1 reads MDHEN; CDR2 reads SYDVKM. Written as DNA, the CDR3 is TGTGCCAGCAGTCAACGACAGGGGTATAATTCACCCCTCCACTTT. It yields the protein CASSQRQGYNSPLHF.

The chain links TRBV11-3 to TRBJ2-7; 13 bases match TRBD2. The CDR3 covers 19 residues. V was pared by 3 bases and J by 6 bases, with 17 bases of the junction left unmatched. From germline, CDR1 is SGHNT and CDR2 YENEEA. CDR3 DNA: TGTGCCAGCAGCTTCGAGACTAGCGGGAGGCCGATGAACCCGTGCGAGCAGTACTTC. As protein: CASSFETSGRPMNPCEQYF.

This chain uses TRBV15 with TRBJ1-5, with a possible D match to TRBD1 (5 bases). The germline V gene has CDR1 LNHNV and CDR2 YYDKDF (reference sequence). The CDR3 is 14 residues long. Trimming cost V 3 bases and J 5 bases, with 11 bases left between them. CDR3 residues: CATSRLSRDQPQHF. The CDR3 nucleotides are TGTGCCACCAGCAGGTTGAGCAGGGATCAGCCCCAGCATTTT.

This chain uses TRBV5-4 with TRBJ2-7, with 7 bases that match TRBD1. CDR3 length: 14 residues. V dropped 5 bases and J dropped 3; count of bases not matched to a gene: 8. Germline assignment: CDR1 SGHNT and CDR2 YYREEE (reference sequence). The CDR3 nucleotides are TGTGCCAGCAGTTTAGACAGGGAACTCTACGAGCAGTACTTC. It codes for CASSLDRELYEQYF.

This chain connects TRBV10-2 to TRBJ1-5, with 8 bases aligning to TRBD1. Germline CDR1 WSHSY, CDR2 SAAADI. Trimming cost V 6 bases and J 2 bases; bases outside gene matches: 6. The CDR3 runs to 15 residues. This CDR3 reads CASRMTGVGNQPQHF. CDR3 DNA: TGCGCCAGCAGAATGACAGGGGTGGGCAATCAGCCCCAGCATTTT.

J is TRBJ1-2 and V is TRBV5-4; weak D call: TRBD1 (5 bases). The germline V gene has CDR1 SGHNT and CDR2 YYREEE (reference sequence). V lost 4 bases, J lost 6 bases, and 19 bases lay in between. The CDR3 sequence is 15 residues long. The DNA for the CDR3 is TGTGCCAGCAGCCCCGGAGGGACGGGCAGGGATGGCTACACCTTC. It translates to CASSPGGTGRDGYTF.

This clone was seen only a few times. This rearrangement joins TRBV7-9 to TRBJ2-3; D gene uncertain. CDR3 length: 15 amino acids. Germline V gene data show CDR1 as SEHNR and CDR2 as FQNEAQ (reference sequence). The germline V and J ends were trimmed by 4 bases and 0 bases, with 11 bases remaining between them. As DNA, the CDR3 is TGTGCCAGCAGCTCCGGAGCACTTAGCACAGATACGCAGTATTTT. It is translated as CASSSGALSTDTQYF.

CDR3 loop: CASGWEETQYF. The CDR3 DNA is TGTGCCAGTGGGTGGGAGGAGACCCAGTACTTC. The V and J genes are TRBV27 and TRBJ2-5; tentative D call: TRBD2 (5 bases). Germline V gene data show CDR1 as MNHEY and CDR2 as SMNVEV (reference sequence). The V and J ends lost 9 bases and 5 bases respectively, with 10 bases between them. The CDR3 spans 11 residues.

V and J are TRBV5-1 and TRBJ1-1, with TRBD1 matching 7 bases. CDR3 length: 14 amino acids. After removal of 0 bases from V and 5 bases from J, the junction contained 4 bases not matched to a gene. The germline CDR1 and CDR2 sequences are SGHRS and YFSETQ. CDR3 DNA sequence: TGCGCCAGCAGCTTGGGAGTGACAGGGACTGAAGCTTTCTTT. It translates to CASSLGVTGTEAFF.

The chain joins TRBV27 to TRBJ1-1, with TRBD1 identical over 7 bases. Unmatched junction bases numbered 7, after V lost 5 bases and J lost 1 base. CDR3 length: 15 amino acids. The germline V gene encodes CDR1 MNHEY and CDR2 SMNVEV (reference sequence). DNA of the CDR3: TGTGCCAGCAGTCGGGACGCAGGGGGGAACACTGAAGCTTTCTTT. Protein sequence: CASSRDAGGNTEAFF.

The chain links TRBV6-5 to TRBJ1-2, with unresolved D. V was cut by 9 bases and J by 3 bases, with 11 bases left in between. Germline CDR1 reads MNHEY; CDR2 reads SVGAGI. The CDR3 extends over 12 amino acids. This chain's CDR3 is CASYTVYYGYTF. In DNA, the CDR3 is TGTGCCAGTTATACAGTCTACTATGGCTACACCTTC.

The chain employs TRBV4-3 and TRBJ2-7; tentative D call: TRBD1 (6 bases). Germline V lookup: CDR1 LGHNA, CDR2 YSLEER. The V end lost 0 bases, the J end lost 5 bases, and 11 bases lay between the germline ends. The CDR3 runs to 14 residues. The CDR3 loop reads CASSQDSGTNEQYF. DNA for the CDR3: TGCGCCAGCAGCCAAGATAGTGGGACAAACGAGCAGTACTTC.

V gene TRBV6-5 combines with J gene TRBJ1-5, with 10 bases lining up with TRBD1. This CDR3 has 15 residues. CDR1 and CDR2 (germline): MNHEY, SVGAGI. Trimming removed 2 bases from V and 2 bases from J; junction bases left unmatched: 0. CDR3 residues: CASSYGQGGNQPQHF. The CDR3 DNA sequence: TGTGCCAGCAGTTACGGACAGGGGGGCAATCAGCCCCAGCATTTT.

The chain links TRBV2 to TRBJ1-1; a weak D match, TRBD1 (6 bases). Trimming pared 5 bases from V and 1 base from J, leaving 8 bases between. Germline V lookup: CDR1 SNHLY, CDR2 FYNNEI. There are 13 residues in the CDR3. CDR3 sequence: CASSYRENTEAFF. DNA of the CDR3: TGTGCCAGCAGTTACAGGGAGAACACTGAAGCTTTCTTT. The whole variable domain, remainder taken from reference TRBV2 and TRBJ1-1, is EPEVTQTPSHQVTQMGQEVILRCVPISNHLYFYWYRQILGQKVEFLVSFYNNEISEKSEIFDDQFSVERPDGSNFTLKIRSTKLEDSAMYFCASSYRENTEAFFGQGTRLTVV.

The CDR3 protein is CASSQLGQEDMNTEAFF. CDR3 nucleotide sequence: TGCGCCAGCAGCCAACTAGGACAGGAAGACATGAACACTGAAGCTTTCTTT. The chain links TRBV4-3 to TRBJ1-1; 7 bases map to TRBD1. Unmatched junction bases numbered 9, after V lost 2 bases and J lost 0 bases. This CDR3 comprises 17 residues. CDR1 is LGHNA and CDR2 is YSLEER in the germline V gene.

The chain uses TRBV4-3 and TRBJ2-1, with 14 bases identical to TRBD2. V shed 0 bases, J shed 3 bases, and the junction held 4 bases outside the gene matches. The CDR3 contains 18 residues. The V gene's germline CDR1 is LGHNA and CDR2 YSLEER. CDR3 loop: CASSQDGTSGGHYNEQFF. DNA of the CDR3: TGCGCCAGCAGCCAAGATGGGACTAGCGGGGGCCACTACAATGAGCAGTTCTTC.